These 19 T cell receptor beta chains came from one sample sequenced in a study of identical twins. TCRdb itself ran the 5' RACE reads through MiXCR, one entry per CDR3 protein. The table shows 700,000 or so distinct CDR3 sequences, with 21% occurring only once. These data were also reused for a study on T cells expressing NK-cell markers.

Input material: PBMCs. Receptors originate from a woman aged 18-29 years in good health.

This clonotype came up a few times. CDR3 region: CASSWTGGDTGELFF. CDR3 nucleotides: TGCGCCAGCAGCTGGACAGGGGGCGACACCGGGGAGCTGTTTTTT. V and J are TRBV5-1 and TRBJ2-2; 11 bases line up with TRBD1. The trim removed 3 bases at V and 3 bases at J, leaving 1 base unmatched. The V gene's germline CDR1 is SGHRS and CDR2 YFSETQ. This CDR3 has 15 amino acids.

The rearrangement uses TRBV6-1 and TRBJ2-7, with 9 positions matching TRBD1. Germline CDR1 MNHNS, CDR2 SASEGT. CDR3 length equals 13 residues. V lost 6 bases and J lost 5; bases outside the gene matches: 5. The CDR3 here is CASSRQGENEQYF. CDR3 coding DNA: TGTGCCAGCAGCCGACAGGGGGAAAACGAGCAGTACTTC.

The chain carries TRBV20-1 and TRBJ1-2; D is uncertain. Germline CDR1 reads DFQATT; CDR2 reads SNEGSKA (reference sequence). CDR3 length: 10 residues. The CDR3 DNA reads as TGCACGGTCGTTAACTATGGCTACACCTTC. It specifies CTVVNYGYTF.

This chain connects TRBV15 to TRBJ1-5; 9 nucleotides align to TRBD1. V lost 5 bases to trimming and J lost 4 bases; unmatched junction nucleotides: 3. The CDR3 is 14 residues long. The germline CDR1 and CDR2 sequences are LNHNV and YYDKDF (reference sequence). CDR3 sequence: CATSGQGWNQPQHF. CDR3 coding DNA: TGTGCCACCAGCGGACAGGGGTGGAATCAGCCCCAGCATTTT. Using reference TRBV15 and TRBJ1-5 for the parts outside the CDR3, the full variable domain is DAMVIQNPRYQVTQFGKPVTLSCSQTLNHNVMYWYQQKSSQAPKLLFHYYDKDFNNEADTPDNFQSRRPNTSFCFLDIRSPGLGDTAMYLCATSGQGWNQPQHFGDGTRLSIL.

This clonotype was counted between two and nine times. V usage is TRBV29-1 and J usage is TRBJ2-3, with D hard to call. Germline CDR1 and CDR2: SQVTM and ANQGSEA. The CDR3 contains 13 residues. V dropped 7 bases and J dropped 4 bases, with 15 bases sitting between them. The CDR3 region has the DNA TGCAGCGCAGAAAACCTTGGACCAGATACGCAGTATTTT. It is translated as CSAENLGPDTQYF.

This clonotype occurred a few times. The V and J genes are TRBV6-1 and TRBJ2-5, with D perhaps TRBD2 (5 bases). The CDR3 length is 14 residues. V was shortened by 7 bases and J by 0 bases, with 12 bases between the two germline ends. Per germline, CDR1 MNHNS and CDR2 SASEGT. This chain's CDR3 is CASMGWGDQETQYF. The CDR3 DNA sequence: TGTGCCAGCATGGGGTGGGGAGACCAAGAGACCCAGTACTTC.

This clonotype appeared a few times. The CDR3 nucleotides read TGTGCCAGCAGCTTCCCCGGGGACTACCAGACCCAGTACTTC. Protein sequence: CASSFPGDYQTQYF. The chain uses TRBV7-9 and TRBJ2-5, with 7 positions matching TRBD2. Germline V gene lookup returns CDR1 SEHNR and CDR2 FQNEAQ (reference sequence). This CDR3 spans 14 amino acids. The J segment lost 6 bases and the V segment lost 3 bases, leaving 7 bases of the junction unmatched.

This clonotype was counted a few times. The CDR3 DNA is TGCGCCAGCCGCAAGGACAGTTCCTACAATGAGCAGTTCTTC. This encodes CASRKDSSYNEQFF. The rearrangement uses TRBV5-1 and TRBJ2-1; tentatively, D is TRBD1 (6 bases). Trimming shortened V by 7 bases and J by 1 base, and 12 bases separated the two germline ends. Germline assignment: CDR1 SGHRS and CDR2 YFSETQ. The CDR3 runs 14 residues.

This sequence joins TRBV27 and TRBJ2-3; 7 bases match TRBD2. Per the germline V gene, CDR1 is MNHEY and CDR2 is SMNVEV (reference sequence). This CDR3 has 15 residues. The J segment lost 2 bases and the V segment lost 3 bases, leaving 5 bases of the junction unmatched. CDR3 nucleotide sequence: TGTGCCAGCAGTTTCGGGGAGGGCTACACAGATACGCAGTATTTT. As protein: CASSFGEGYTDTQYF.

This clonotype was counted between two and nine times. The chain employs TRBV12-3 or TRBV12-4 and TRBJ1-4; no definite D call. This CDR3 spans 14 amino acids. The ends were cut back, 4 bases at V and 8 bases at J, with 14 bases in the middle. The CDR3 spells CASSWYGVGEKLFF. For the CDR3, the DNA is TGTGCCAGCAGTTGGTACGGGGTAGGAGAAAAACTGTTTTTT.

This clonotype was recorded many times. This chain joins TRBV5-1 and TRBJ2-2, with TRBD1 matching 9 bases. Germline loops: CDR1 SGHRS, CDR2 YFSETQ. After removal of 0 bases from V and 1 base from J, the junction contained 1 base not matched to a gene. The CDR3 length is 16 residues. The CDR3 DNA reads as TGCGCCAGCAGCTTGGTGGGACAGGGGAACACCGGGGAGCTGTTTTTT. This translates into CASSLVGQGNTGELFF. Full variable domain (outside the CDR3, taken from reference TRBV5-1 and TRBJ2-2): KAGVTQTPRYLIKTRGQQVTLSCSPISGHRSVSWYQQTPGQGLQFLFEYFSETQRNKGNFPGRFSGRQFSNSRSEMNVSTLELGDSALYLCASSLVGQGNTGELFFGEGSRLTVL.

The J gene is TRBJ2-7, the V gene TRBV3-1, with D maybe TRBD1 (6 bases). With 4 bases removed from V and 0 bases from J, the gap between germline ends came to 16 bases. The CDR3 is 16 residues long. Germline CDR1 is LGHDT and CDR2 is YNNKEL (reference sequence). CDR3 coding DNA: TGTGCCAGCAGCCGTCGCACCGGGACACCCTCCTACGAGCAGTACTTC. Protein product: CASSRRTGTPSYEQYF.

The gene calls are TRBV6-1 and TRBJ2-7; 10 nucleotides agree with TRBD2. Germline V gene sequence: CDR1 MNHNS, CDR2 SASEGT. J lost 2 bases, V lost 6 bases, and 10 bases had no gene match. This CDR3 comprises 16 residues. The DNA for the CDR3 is TGTGCCAGCAGACAATTAGCGGGAGGAACTACCTACGAGCAGTACTTC. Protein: CASRQLAGGTTYEQYF.

The DNA for the CDR3 is TGTGCCAGCCAGGACAGGGGGCTACGTCAGCCCCAGCATTTT. This translates into CASQDRGLRQPQHF. This chain uses TRBV19 with TRBJ1-5, with 11 nucleotides matching TRBD1. The CDR3 extends over 14 amino acids. Germline CDR1 LNHDA, CDR2 SQIVND (reference sequence). After removal of 9 bases from V and 6 bases from J, the junction contained 7 bases not matched to a gene.

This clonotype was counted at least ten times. CDR3 in amino acids: CASSFADDRLMNTEAFF. The DNA of the CDR3 is TGTGCCAGCAGTTTTGCCGACGACAGACTAATGAACACTGAAGCTTTCTTT. V is TRBV12-3 or TRBV12-4 and J is TRBJ1-1; D might be TRBD1 (5 bases). V was cut by 3 bases and J by 0 bases, with 17 bases left in between. This CDR3 region has 17 residues.

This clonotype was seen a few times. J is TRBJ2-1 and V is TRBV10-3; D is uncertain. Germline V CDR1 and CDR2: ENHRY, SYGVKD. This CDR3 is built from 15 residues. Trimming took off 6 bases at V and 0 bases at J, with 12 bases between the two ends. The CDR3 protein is CAISLEESSYNEQFF. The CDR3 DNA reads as TGTGCCATCAGCCTAGAGGAGTCCTCCTACAATGAGCAGTTCTTC.

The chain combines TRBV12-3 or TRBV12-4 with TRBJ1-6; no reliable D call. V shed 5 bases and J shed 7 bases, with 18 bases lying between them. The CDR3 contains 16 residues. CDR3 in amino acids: CASSTRTLLGNSPLHF. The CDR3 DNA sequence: TGTGCCAGCAGTACGCGGACCCTCCTGGGGAATTCACCCCTCCACTTT.

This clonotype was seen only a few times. DNA of the CDR3: TGTGCCAGCAGGTCACCTCCGGGACTAGCGGGAGGGGGGGACTACAATGAGCAGTTCTTC. The encoded protein is CASRSPPGLAGGGDYNEQFF. This rearrangement joins TRBV12-3 or TRBV12-4 to TRBJ2-1; 16 nucleotides match TRBD2. The ends lost 6 bases at V and 3 bases at J; junction bases unmatched: 14. The CDR3 has 20 amino acids.

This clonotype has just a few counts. Here the CDR3 DNA reads TGTGCCAGCAGCTTTCTCGAGGGAGGGTCCTACAATGAGCAGTTCTTC. Its translation: CASSFLEGGSYNEQFF. The chain recombines TRBV7-9 with TRBJ2-1; 7 bases align to TRBD2. J gave up 1 base and V 3 bases, and 6 bases lay outside the gene matches. The CDR3 is made up of 16 amino acids. Germline V CDR1 and CDR2: SEHNR, FQNEAQ (reference sequence).